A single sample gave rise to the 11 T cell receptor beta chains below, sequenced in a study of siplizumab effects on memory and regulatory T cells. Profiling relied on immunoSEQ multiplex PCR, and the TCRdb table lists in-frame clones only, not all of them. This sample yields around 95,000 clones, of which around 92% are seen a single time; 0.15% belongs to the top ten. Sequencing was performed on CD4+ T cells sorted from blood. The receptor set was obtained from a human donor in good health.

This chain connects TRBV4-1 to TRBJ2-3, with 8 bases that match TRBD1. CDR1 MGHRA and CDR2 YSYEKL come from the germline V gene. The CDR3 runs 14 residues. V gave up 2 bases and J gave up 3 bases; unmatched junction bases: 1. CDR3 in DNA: TGCGCCAGCAGCCAAAGACAGGGGACAGATACGCAGTATTTT. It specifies CASSQRQGTDTQYF.

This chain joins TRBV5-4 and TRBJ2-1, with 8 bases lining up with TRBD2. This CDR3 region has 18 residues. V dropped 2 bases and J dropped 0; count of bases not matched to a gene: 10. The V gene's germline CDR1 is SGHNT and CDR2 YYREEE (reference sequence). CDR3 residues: CASSLLASGLSSYNEQFF. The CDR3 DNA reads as TGTGCCAGCAGCTTACTTGCTAGCGGGCTAAGCTCCTACAATGAGCAGTTCTTC.

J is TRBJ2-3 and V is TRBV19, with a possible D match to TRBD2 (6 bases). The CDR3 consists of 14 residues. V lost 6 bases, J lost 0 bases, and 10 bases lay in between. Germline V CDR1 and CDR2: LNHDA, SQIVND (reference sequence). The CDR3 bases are TGTGCCAGTAGGTGGGACTCTAGCACAGATACGCAGTATTTT. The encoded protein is CASRWDSSTDTQYF.

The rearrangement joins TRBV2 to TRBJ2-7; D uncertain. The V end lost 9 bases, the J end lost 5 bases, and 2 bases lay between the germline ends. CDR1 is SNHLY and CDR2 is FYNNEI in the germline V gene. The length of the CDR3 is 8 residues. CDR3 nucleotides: TGTGCCAGAGACGAGCAGTACTTC. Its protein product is CARDEQYF.

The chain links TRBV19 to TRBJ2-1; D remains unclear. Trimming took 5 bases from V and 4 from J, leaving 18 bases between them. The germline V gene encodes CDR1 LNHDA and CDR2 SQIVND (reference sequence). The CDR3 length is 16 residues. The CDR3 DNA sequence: TGTGCCAGTAGTGCGACCCGCCAGGTAGGGTACAATGAGCAGTTCTTC. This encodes CASSATRQVGYNEQFF.

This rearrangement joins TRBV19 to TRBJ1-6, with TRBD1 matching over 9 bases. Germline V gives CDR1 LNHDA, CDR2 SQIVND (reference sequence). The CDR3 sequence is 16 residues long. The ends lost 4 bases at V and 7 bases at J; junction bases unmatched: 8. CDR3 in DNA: TGTGCCAGTAGTAGCGGGACAGGGAGTGTGAATTCACCCCTCCACTTT. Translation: CASSSGTGSVNSPLHF.

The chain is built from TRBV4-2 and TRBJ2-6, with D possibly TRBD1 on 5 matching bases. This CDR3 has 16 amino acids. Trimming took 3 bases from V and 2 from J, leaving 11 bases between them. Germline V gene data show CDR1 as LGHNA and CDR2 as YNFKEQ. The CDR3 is CASSQAEGAGANVLTF. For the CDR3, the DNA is TGTGCCAGCAGCCAGGCGGAAGGGGCTGGGGCCAACGTCCTGACTTTC.

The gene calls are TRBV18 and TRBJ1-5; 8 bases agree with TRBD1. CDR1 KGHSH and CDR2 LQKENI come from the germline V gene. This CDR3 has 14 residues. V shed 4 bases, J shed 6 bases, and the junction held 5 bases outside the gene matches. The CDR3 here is CASSQQGVGQPQHF. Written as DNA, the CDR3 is TGTGCCAGCTCACAACAGGGGGTAGGTCAGCCCCAGCATTTT.

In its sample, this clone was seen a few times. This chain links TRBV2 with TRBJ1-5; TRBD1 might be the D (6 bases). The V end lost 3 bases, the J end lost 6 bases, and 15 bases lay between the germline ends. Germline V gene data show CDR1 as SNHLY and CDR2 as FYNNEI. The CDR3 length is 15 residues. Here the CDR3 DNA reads TGTGCCAGCAGTGATATGGGGGGGCTCGGTCAGCCCCAGCATTTT. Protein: CASSDMGGLGQPQHF.

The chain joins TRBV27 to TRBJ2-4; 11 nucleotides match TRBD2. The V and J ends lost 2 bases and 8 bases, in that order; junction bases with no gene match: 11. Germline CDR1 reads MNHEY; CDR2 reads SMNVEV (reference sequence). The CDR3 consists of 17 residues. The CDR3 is CASSLGGSGGARDIQYF. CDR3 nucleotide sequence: TGTGCCAGCAGTTTAGGCGGTAGCGGGGGGGCCCGAGACATTCAGTACTTC.

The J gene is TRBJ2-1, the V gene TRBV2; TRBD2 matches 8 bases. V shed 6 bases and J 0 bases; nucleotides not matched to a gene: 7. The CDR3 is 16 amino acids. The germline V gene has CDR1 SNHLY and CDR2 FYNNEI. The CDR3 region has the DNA TGTGCCAGCAGGGTTAGCGGGACAATCTCCTACAATGAGCAGTTCTTC. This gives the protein CASRVSGTISYNEQFF. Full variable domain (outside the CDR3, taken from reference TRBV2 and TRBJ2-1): EPEVTQTPSHQVTQMGQEVILRCVPISNHLYFYWYRQILGQKVEFLVSFYNNEISEKSEIFDDQFSVERPDGSNFTLKIRSTKLEDSAMYFCASRVSGTISYNEQFFGPGTRLTVL.